The 14 T cell receptor beta chains below were found in one sample sequenced in a study of blood T cell repertoires in COVID-19 (dated by TCRdb to about 2020). Library creation used the immunoSEQ multiplex PCR assay. TCRdb limited this immuneACCESS table to in-frame rearrangements with V and J called. A share of clones is missing; checked studies link under half to unresolved V genes, and the rest is unexplained. Across this sample there are about 180,000 clones, with roughly 89% seen only once. 2% to 2.5% of the sample goes to the ten largest clones. The sequencing sample was made of PBMCs or T cells enriched from blood (not recorded which). The receptors originated from a middle-aged woman with acute COVID-19.

The chain couples TRBV5-5 to TRBJ2-5; 11 bases line up with TRBD2. V shed 0 bases, J shed 3 bases, and the junction held 4 bases outside the gene matches. The CDR3 covers 16 residues. From germline, CDR1 is SGHKS and CDR2 YYEKEE (reference sequence). This chain's CDR3 is CASSLGLAGLKETQYF. The CDR3 DNA reads TGTGCCAGCAGCTTGGGACTAGCGGGGTTGAAAGAGACCCAGTACTTC.

The chain recombines TRBV4-2 with TRBJ2-1, with D perhaps matching TRBD2 (6 bases). With 4 bases removed from V and 4 bases from J, the gap between germline ends came to 14 bases. The CDR3 is 15 amino acids. Per germline, CDR1 LGHNA and CDR2 YNFKEQ. This CDR3 is CASSLGGPLYNEQFF. CDR3 sequence (DNA): TGTGCCAGCAGCCTGGGGGGACCTCTATACAATGAGCAGTTCTTC.

The V call is TRBV5-1, the J call TRBJ1-4; the match to TRBD1 covers 10 bases. CDR1 SGHRS and CDR2 YFSETQ come from the germline V gene. V gave up 4 bases and J gave up 0 bases; unmatched junction bases: 9. CDR3 length: 18 residues. The CDR3 DNA sequence: TGCGCCAGCAGCCGGGACAGGGGTCAGGGTGCAACTAATGAAAAACTGTTTTTT. Its protein is CASSRDRGQGATNEKLFF.

The V call is TRBV4-1, the J call TRBJ1-1; maybe TRBD1 (5 bases). From germline, CDR1 is MGHRA and CDR2 YSYEKL. V dropped 3 bases and J dropped 5 bases, with 16 bases sitting between them. The CDR3 runs to 15 residues. CDR3 protein: CASSQESGLGTEAFF. CDR3 DNA sequence: TGCGCCAGCAGCCAGGAGTCGGGACTCGGGACTGAAGCTTTCTTT.

This chain connects TRBV13 to TRBJ1-3; 8 positions agree with TRBD1. The J segment lost 4 bases and the V segment lost 5 bases, leaving 16 bases of the junction unmatched. Germline V gives CDR1 PRHDT, CDR2 FYEKMQ (reference sequence). The CDR3 sequence is 18 residues long. The CDR3 nucleotides are TGTGCCAGCAGCCTACACCCTTTGACAGGGGAAGTGGGAAACACCATATATTTT. Translating it yields CASSLHPLTGEVGNTIYF.

This rearrangement joins TRBV15 to TRBJ2-2, with TRBD2 identical over 9 bases. The ends lost 0 bases at V and 1 base at J; junction bases unmatched: 6. Per germline, CDR1 LNHNV and CDR2 YYDKDF (reference sequence). The CDR3 has 18 residues. The CDR3 sequence is CATSREGLAGKNTGELFF. The DNA of the CDR3 is TGTGCCACCAGCAGAGAGGGGCTAGCGGGAAAGAACACCGGGGAGCTGTTTTTT.

This clone was seen only once. V usage is TRBV7-9 and J usage is TRBJ2-1, with 7 bases identical to TRBD2. The J segment lost 4 bases and the V segment lost 5 bases, leaving 11 bases of the junction unmatched. The CDR3 runs to 16 residues. Per the germline V gene, CDR1 is SEHNR and CDR2 is FQNEAQ (reference sequence). The CDR3 loop reads CASSPGGSWGYNEQFF. CDR3 in DNA: TGTGCCAGCAGCCCGGGGGGTTCATGGGGTTACAATGAGCAGTTCTTC.

This clone was picked up a small number of times. V is TRBV29-1 and J is TRBJ2-2, with 7 bases identical to TRBD2. Germline CDR1 is SQVTM and CDR2 is ANQGSEA. This CDR3 region has 13 residues. V lost 7 bases and J lost 0; bases outside the gene matches: 2. CDR3 nucleotide sequence: TGCAGCGGAGGACTAGCGAACACCGGGGAGCTGTTTTTT. Translated, it gives CSGGLANTGELFF.

The chain uses TRBV10-3 and TRBJ1-5, with 7 bases aligning to TRBD1. V shed 6 bases and J 2 bases; nucleotides not matched to a gene: 7. CDR3 length: 15 amino acids. The germline V gene encodes CDR1 ENHRY and CDR2 SYGVKD. CDR3 in DNA: TGTGCCATCAGCGCGACAGGGTACGGCAATCAGCCCCAGCATTTT. Amino acid sequence: CAISATGYGNQPQHF.

This chain uses TRBV7-9 with TRBJ2-5; no clear D gene. Germline assignment: CDR1 SEHNR and CDR2 FQNEAQ (reference sequence). The CDR3 has 15 residues. Trimming took off 4 bases at V and 3 bases at J, with 15 bases between the two ends. CDR3 DNA sequence: TGTGCCAGCAGCTCCCCGCCACGGGTCAAAGAGACCCAGTACTTC. This gives the protein CASSSPPRVKETQYF.

The chain uses TRBV4-3 and TRBJ2-3, with D perhaps TRBD2 (6 bases). The V and J ends lost 0 bases and 6 bases respectively, with 13 bases between them. CDR1 LGHNA and CDR2 YSLEER come from the germline V gene. There are 15 residues in the CDR3. The CDR3 nucleotides are TGCGCCAGCAGCCAAGACACGGGGGTCTACGATACGCAGTATTTT. Amino acids: CASSQDTGVYDTQYF.

The V call is TRBV5-1, the J call TRBJ2-1; the match to TRBD2 covers 9 bases. The junction had 8 bases not matched to a gene; V was cut back by 0 bases and J by 4 bases. CDR3 length: 17 amino acids. Germline V gene sequence: CDR1 SGHRS, CDR2 YFSETQ. The CDR3 DNA reads as TGCGCCAGCAGCTTGGCCCGGGCGGGAGGGCCTTACAATGAGCAGTTCTTC. It encodes CASSLARAGGPYNEQFF.

This clone was counted once. The chain couples TRBV5-1 to TRBJ2-5; D might be TRBD1 (6 bases). In germline, CDR1 is SGHRS, CDR2 YFSETQ. This CDR3 spans 15 amino acids. Trimming cost V 0 bases and J 2 bases, with 11 bases left between them. The CDR3 nucleotides read TGCGCCAGCAGCTTGGGAGACAGGCTTCAAGAGACCCAGTACTTC. Translation: CASSLGDRLQETQYF. Looking up the rest from reference TRBV5-1 and TRBJ2-5 gives the full variable domain: KAGVTQTPRYLIKTRGQQVTLSCSPISGHRSVSWYQQTPGQGLQFLFEYFSETQRNKGNFPGRFSGRQFSNSRSEMNVSTLELGDSALYLCASSLGDRLQETQYFGPGTRLLVL.

The table lists this clone with a count of one. Other DNA sequences in the same sample also yield this CDR3. The rearrangement joins TRBV2 to TRBJ2-5; TRBD2 matches at 7 bases. Germline V CDR1 and CDR2: SNHLY, FYNNEI. V dropped 9 bases and J dropped 2; count of bases not matched to a gene: 3. The CDR3 runs 12 residues. CDR3 DNA sequence: TGTGCCAGGTCTAGCGGACAAGAGACCCAGTACTTC. Translation gives CARSSGQETQYF.